One sample yielded the 27 T cell receptor beta chains listed below, sequenced in a study of T cells in Graves' hyperthyroidism and ophthalmopathy. RNA transcripts provided the source from which TCR beta CDR3 regions were amplified. The study used the HTBI primer set for a first-round RT-PCR of the TCR CDR3. TCRdb redid the calling of the multiplex PCR reads with MiXCR, one entry per CDR3 protein. The table has roughly 420,000 distinct CDR3 sequences, 15% to 19% seen once; the top ten hold roughly 14%. Sequencing was done on a sample of blood. These receptors were obtained from a young woman with Graves' hyperthyroidism.

This clonotype was counted between two and nine times. The rearrangement joins TRBV6-1 to TRBJ1-3, with a weak D call TRBD1 (6 bases). V shed 5 bases and J shed 4 bases, with 12 bases lying between them. The CDR3 length is 14 residues. CDR1 and CDR2 (germline): MNHNS, SASEGT. The CDR3 reads CASSNTGRGNTIYF. CDR3 sequence (DNA): TGTGCCAGCAGTAATACAGGGAGAGGAAACACCATATATTTT.

This chain connects TRBV6-1 to TRBJ2-7, with D possibly matching TRBD1 (7 bases). Trimming took off 8 bases at V and 3 bases at J, with 17 bases between the two ends. Germline V lookup: CDR1 MNHNS, CDR2 SASEGT. This CDR3 region has 14 residues. CDR3 coding DNA: TGTGCCAGCGAGCAGGGGGGAACCTACTACGAGCAGTACTTC. Amino acids: CASEQGGTYYEQYF.

This clonotype has at least ten counts. The chain employs TRBV5-8 and TRBJ1-5; 12 bases match TRBD1. Trimming at V came to 4 bases and at J to 4 bases, leaving 6 bases not matched to a gene. The CDR3 spans 16 residues. CDR1 SGHTS and CDR2 YDEGEE come from the germline V gene. This CDR3 is CASSPGQGAGNQPQHF. The DNA of the CDR3 is TGTGCCAGCAGCCCGGGACAGGGGGCTGGTAATCAGCCCCAGCATTTT.

At least ten counts were recorded for this clonotype. The J gene is TRBJ2-3, the V gene TRBV7-3; no definite D call. Germline V gene sequence: CDR1 SGHTA, CDR2 FQGTGA. Trimming cost V 0 bases and J 2 bases, with 3 bases left between them. The CDR3 is made up of 13 amino acids. The CDR3: CASSLTATDTQYF. For the CDR3, the DNA is TGTGCCAGCAGCTTAACTGCCACAGATACGCAGTATTTT.

This clonotype was counted at least ten times. V gene TRBV28 combines with J gene TRBJ1-4, with TRBD1 matching 8 bases. With 5 bases clipped from V and 0 bases from J, the junction kept 8 bases outside the gene matches. CDR1 is MDHEN and CDR2 is SYDVKM in the germline V gene. This CDR3 is 17 amino acids long. CDR3 loop: CASSPPGQEATNEKLFF. Here the CDR3 DNA reads TGTGCCAGCAGTCCTCCGGGACAGGAGGCAACTAATGAAAAACTGTTTTTT.

The chain joins TRBV6-5 to TRBJ2-3; no definite D call. CDR3 length: 14 residues. The ends were cut back, 0 bases at V and 6 bases at J, with 10 bases in the middle. Germline V gene lookup returns CDR1 MNHEY and CDR2 SVGAGI. CDR3 in DNA: TGTGCCAGCAGTTACTCGTCCGGCGTGGATACGCAGTATTTT. Its translation is CASSYSSGVDTQYF.

This clonotype was counted between two and nine times. J is TRBJ1-1 and V is TRBV20-1; a possible D gene is TRBD1 (5 bases). Trimming stripped 3 bases from V and 6 bases from J, with 14 bases between. This CDR3 is 13 amino acids long. In germline, CDR1 is DFQATT, CDR2 SNEGSKA (reference sequence). DNA of the CDR3: TGCAGTGCTAGGGCCGGGGGGTACGCTGAAGCTTTCTTT. Translation gives CSARAGGYAEAFF.

Ten or more counts support this clonotype. The J gene is TRBJ2-7, the V gene TRBV7-6, with 7 bases matching TRBD2. This CDR3 is built from 15 residues. Germline V lookup: CDR1 SGHVS, CDR2 FNYEAQ. Trimming at V came to 4 bases and at J to 0 bases, leaving 6 bases not matched to a gene. CDR3 loop: CASSSRAGTSYEQYF. The CDR3, as DNA: TGTGCCAGCAGCTCCCGAGCGGGGACCTCCTACGAGCAGTACTTC.

The V call is TRBV15, the J call TRBJ1-6; D uncertain. Germline V gives CDR1 LNHNV, CDR2 YYDKDF (reference sequence). This CDR3 spans 13 amino acids. V gave up 1 base and J gave up 7 bases, with 5 bases separating them. The CDR3 loop is CATSRAQNSPLHF. CDR3 DNA sequence: TGTGCCACCAGCAGAGCCCAGAATTCACCCCTCCACTTT.

This clonotype was counted a few times. This chain links TRBV9 with TRBJ2-1; 9 bases map to TRBD2. Germline CDR1 reads SGDLS; CDR2 reads YYNGEE. After removal of 0 bases from V and 4 bases from J, the junction contained 2 bases not matched to a gene. The CDR3 runs 15 residues. The CDR3 here is CASSVVSGGYNEQFF. The CDR3 DNA is TGTGCCAGCAGCGTAGTCAGCGGGGGGTACAATGAGCAGTTCTTC.

V is TRBV5-6 and J is TRBJ2-5; 9 nucleotides line up with TRBD1. The CDR3 is 15 residues long. Germline CDR1 is SGHDT and CDR2 is YYEEEE. V dropped 4 bases and J dropped 4; count of bases not matched to a gene: 8. The CDR3 nucleotides are TGTGCCAGCAGCATAAGGGACAGGGCGAGAGAGACCCAGTACTTC. This translates into CASSIRDRARETQYF.

This clonotype was detected many times. The CDR3 reads CASRGTNSDTQYF. In DNA, the CDR3 is TGTGCCAGCAGAGGCACTAATTCAGATACGCAGTATTTT. The chain employs TRBV2 and TRBJ2-3; D gene uncertain. The CDR3 spans 13 residues. V lost 6 bases and J 4 bases, leaving 11 bases between the germline ends. Germline CDR1 reads SNHLY; CDR2 reads FYNNEI. Supplemented by reference TRBV2 and TRBJ2-3, the full variable domain reads EPEVTQTPSHQVTQMGQEVILRCVPISNHLYFYWYRQILGQKVEFLVSFYNNEISEKSEIFDDQFSVERPDGSNFTLKIRSTKLEDSAMYFCASRGTNSDTQYFGPGTRLTVL.

This clonotype has a handful of counts. The J gene is TRBJ2-7, the V gene TRBV2, with D possibly TRBD1 on 7 matching bases. This CDR3 has 12 residues. The V gene lost 6 bases and the J gene lost 6 bases, with 12 bases spanning the gap. Per the germline V gene, CDR1 is SNHLY and CDR2 is FYNNEI. This CDR3 reads CASRIRGAEQYF. Here the CDR3 DNA reads TGTGCCAGCAGGATCAGGGGGGCCGAGCAGTACTTC.

This chain connects TRBV2 to TRBJ2-7, with D unclear. This CDR3 region has 12 residues. V was pared by 11 bases and J by 2 bases, with 13 bases between. CDR1 and CDR2 (germline): SNHLY, FYNNEI. The CDR3 loop reads CARQVLTYEQYF. In DNA form, the CDR3 reads TGTGCCCGTCAAGTGCTTACCTACGAGCAGTACTTC.

This clonotype was seen a handful of times. The rearrangement uses TRBV12-3 or TRBV12-4 and TRBJ2-1; TRBD1 might be the D (5 bases). The CDR3 is 14 amino acids. The germline V and J ends were trimmed by 6 bases and 3 bases, with 12 bases remaining between them. CDR3 bases: TGTGCCAGCAGCCAGGGTTCCGGCTACAATGAGCAGTTCTTC. Protein product: CASSQGSGYNEQFF.

This clonotype was seen at least ten times. The gene calls are TRBV20-1 and TRBJ2-5; tentatively, D is TRBD1 or TRBD2 (5 bases each). The CDR3 is made up of 12 amino acids. Germline V CDR1 and CDR2: DFQATT, SNEGSKA (reference sequence). V gave up 6 bases and J gave up 5 bases, with 13 bases separating them. DNA for the CDR3: TGCAGTGCGGGGGTTGGGAAGGAGACCCAGTACTTC. This gives the protein CSAGVGKETQYF.

This clonotype has a count of ten or more. This sequence joins TRBV20-1 and TRBJ2-3; 8 nucleotides line up with TRBD2. Germline V lookup: CDR1 DFQATT, CDR2 SNEGSKA (reference sequence). V shed 3 bases, J shed 4 bases, and the junction held 3 bases outside the gene matches. The CDR3 runs to 13 residues. The CDR3 bases are TGCAGTGCTAGCGGGGGGGCGCCAGATACGCAGTATTTT. Its protein product is CSASGGAPDTQYF.

At least ten counts were recorded for this clonotype. The chain joins TRBV3-1 to TRBJ1-2, with 8 bases lining up with TRBD1. CDR1 is LGHDT, CDR2 YNNKEL, per germline (reference sequence). The CDR3 sequence is 12 residues long. V lost 4 bases, J lost 8 bases, and 3 bases stayed unmatched. The CDR3 loop reads CASSRDRSGYTF. The CDR3 DNA follows: TGTGCCAGCAGCCGGGACAGGAGCGGCTACACCTTC.

This clonotype was recorded at least ten times. The chain is built from TRBV11-2 and TRBJ2-7, with a tentative D call TRBD2 (5 bases). There are 17 residues in the CDR3. Germline values: CDR1 SGHAT, CDR2 FQNNGV. Between the trimmed V and J ends, which lost 1 base and 3 bases, there was a span of 19 bases. This CDR3 reads CASSLVGSGSLSYEQYF. CDR3 bases: TGTGCCAGCAGCTTAGTAGGATCGGGGAGCCTCAGCTACGAGCAGTACTTC.

This chain uses TRBV24-1 with TRBJ2-2, with D perhaps TRBD1 (5 bases). V was pared by 4 bases and J by 5 bases, with 10 bases between. This CDR3 has 14 residues. From germline, CDR1 is KGHDR and CDR2 SFDVKD. The CDR3 is CATSDPGSTGELFF. Here the CDR3 DNA reads TGTGCCACCAGTGACCCAGGGTCTACCGGGGAGCTGTTTTTT.

This clonotype was counted many times. The chain joins TRBV7-6 to TRBJ2-7, with 8 positions matching TRBD1. In germline, CDR1 is SGHVS, CDR2 FNYEAQ. The CDR3 spans 16 residues. V lost 4 bases to trimming and J lost 4 bases; unmatched junction nucleotides: 12. The chain's CDR3 is CASSSTPRTGKYEQYF. The CDR3 region has the DNA TGTGCCAGCAGCTCAACCCCTCGGACAGGGAAGTACGAGCAGTACTTC. Variable domain in full (rest from reference TRBV7-6 and TRBJ2-7): GAGVSQSPRYKVTKRGQDVALRCDPISGHVSLYWYRQALGQGPEFLTYFNYEAQQDKSGLPNDRFSAERPEGSISTLTIQRTEQRDSAMYRCASSSTPRTGKYEQYFGPGTRLTVT.

The V gene is TRBV4-1, the J gene TRBJ1-1, with a possible D match to TRBD1 (5 bases). The germline V gene encodes CDR1 MGHRA and CDR2 YSYEKL. The CDR3 covers 14 residues. With 3 bases removed from V and 0 bases from J, the gap between germline ends came to 8 bases. The CDR3 DNA is TGCGCCAGCAGCCAGTTACAGGTGAACACTGAAGCTTTCTTT. It is translated as CASSQLQVNTEAFF.

In this sample, this clonotype turned up a few times. V and J are TRBV12-3 or TRBV12-4 and TRBJ2-4; D is unclear. There are 16 residues in the CDR3. V was clipped by 6 bases and J by 3 bases, with 18 bases between them. CDR3 nucleotides: TGTGCCAGCAGCCTACAGTCGGGCAGCCGCAAAAACATTCAGTACTTC. Translation: CASSLQSGSRKNIQYF.

This clonotype was picked up a small number of times. V is TRBV19 and J is TRBJ2-3; maybe TRBD1 (6 bases). Germline CDR1 and CDR2: LNHDA and SQIVND (reference sequence). V was pared by 3 bases and J by 0 bases, with 16 bases between. The CDR3 consists of 17 residues. This CDR3 is CASSMRLDRTSTDTQYF. In DNA, the CDR3 is TGTGCCAGTAGTATGCGGTTGGACAGAACAAGCACAGATACGCAGTATTTT.

The sample holds a few counts of this clonotype. This rearrangement joins TRBV10-3 to TRBJ2-5; D uncertain. V lost 2 bases, J lost 2 bases, and 6 bases lay in between. This CDR3 has 13 residues. The germline V gene encodes CDR1 ENHRY and CDR2 SYGVKD. CDR3 region: CAISEGRQETQYF. Here the CDR3 DNA reads TGTGCCATCAGTGAGGGCCGACAAGAGACCCAGTACTTC.

This clonotype was seen a handful of times. V and J are TRBV25-1 and TRBJ2-7; 11 nucleotides line up with TRBD1. The CDR3 is made up of 14 amino acids. Germline trimming cut 6 bases from V and 6 bases from J; bases unmatched to any gene: 7. Germline V gives CDR1 MGHDK, CDR2 SYGVNS. The CDR3 sequence is CASRGQGARSEQYF. CDR3 in DNA: TGTGCCAGCAGAGGACAGGGGGCAAGGTCCGAGCAGTACTTC.

The sample holds a few counts of this clonotype. The rearrangement uses TRBV5-1 and TRBJ2-2, with TRBD2 identical over 9 bases. Germline lookup yields CDR1 SGHRS and CDR2 YFSETQ. CDR3 size: 15 residues. Germline trimming cut 4 bases from V and 6 bases from J; bases unmatched to any gene: 7. For the CDR3, the DNA is TGCGCCAGCAGCCCGCTAGCGGGGACACCCGGGGAGCTGTTTTTT. This codes for CASSPLAGTPGELFF.